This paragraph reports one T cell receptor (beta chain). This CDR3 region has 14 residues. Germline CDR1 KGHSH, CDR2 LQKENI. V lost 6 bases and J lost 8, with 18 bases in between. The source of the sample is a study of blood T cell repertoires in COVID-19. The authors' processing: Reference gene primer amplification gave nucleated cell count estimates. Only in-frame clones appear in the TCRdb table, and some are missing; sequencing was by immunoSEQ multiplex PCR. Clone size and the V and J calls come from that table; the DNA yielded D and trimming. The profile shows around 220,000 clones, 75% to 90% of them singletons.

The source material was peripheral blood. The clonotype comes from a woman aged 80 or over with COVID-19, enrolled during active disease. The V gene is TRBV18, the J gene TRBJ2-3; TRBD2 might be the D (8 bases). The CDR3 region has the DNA TGTGCCAGCTCGACGGGAGGGGGCCGGGGTACGCAGTATTTT. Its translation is CASSTGGGRGTQYF. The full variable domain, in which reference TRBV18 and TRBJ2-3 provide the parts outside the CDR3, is NAGVMQNPRHLVRRRGQEARLRCSPMKGHSHVYWYRQLPEEGLKFMVYLQKENIIDESGMPKERFSAEFPKEGPSILRIQQVVRGDSAAYFCASSTGGGRGTQYFGPGTRLTVL.